What follows are 10 T cell receptor beta chains derived from one specimen sequenced in a study of blood T cells in healthy people across ages. Primers used in a second PCR of roughly 6 to 11 cycles were a sample-barcoded 5' primer and a J-beta primer mix. A single record per CDR3 protein comes from TCRdb applying MiXCR to the 5' RACE reads. Of 800,000 to 1,000,000 distinct CDR3 sequences listed, approximately 49% are singletons. Input material: blood. Receptors were obtained from a man aged 25-40 years in good health.

This clonotype was counted only a few times. This chain joins TRBV10-3 and TRBJ2-3; D perhaps matches TRBD2 (5 bases). Trimming shortened V by 5 bases and J by 6 bases, and 9 bases separated the two germline ends. Germline V gene sequence: CDR1 ENHRY, CDR2 SYGVKD. This CDR3 contains 12 residues. In DNA, the CDR3 is TGTGCCATCAGTTCGAGGGAGGATACGCAGTATTTT. Its protein is CAISSREDTQYF.

CDR3 in DNA: TGTGCCAGCAGCTTGTTAACCGCCGTCGATCAGCCCCAGCATTTT. It specifies CASSLLTAVDQPQHF. The chain combines TRBV5-6 with TRBJ1-5; D remains ambiguous. V lost 1 base, J lost 5 bases, and 13 bases lay in between. This CDR3 has 15 amino acids. The germline CDR1 and CDR2 sequences are SGHDT and YYEEEE.

This clonotype was seen more than once but under ten times. The J gene is TRBJ2-7, the V gene TRBV5-1; 9 bases fit TRBD2. Germline V lookup: CDR1 SGHRS, CDR2 YFSETQ. V lost 3 bases and J lost 0; bases outside the gene matches: 4. The CDR3 runs to 15 residues. The CDR3 sequence: CASSSARGGSYEQYF. CDR3 sequence (DNA): TGCGCCAGCAGCTCAGCGCGGGGGGGCTCCTACGAGCAGTACTTC.

This clonotype was recorded once. J is TRBJ1-2 and V is TRBV10-3, with a weak D call TRBD1 (6 bases). The CDR3 length is 15 residues. Germline V CDR1 and CDR2: ENHRY, SYGVKD. V was clipped by 0 bases and J by 3 bases, with 11 bases between them. CDR3 amino acids: CAISESRQAHYGYTF. The DNA of the CDR3 is TGTGCCATCAGTGAGTCCAGACAGGCTCACTATGGCTACACCTTC.

This clonotype was observed a few times. V and J are TRBV5-6 and TRBJ2-7, with TRBD1 as a possible D gene (6 bases). The CDR3 length is 16 residues. With 5 bases removed from V and 0 bases from J, the gap between germline ends came to 18 bases. Germline CDR1 and CDR2: SGHDT and YYEEEE. CDR3 DNA: TGTGCCAGCAGGAACTTCCGGACAGCGCCCTCCTACGAGCAGTACTTC. The encoded protein is CASRNFRTAPSYEQYF.

This clonotype was found a few times. This sequence joins TRBV6-6 and TRBJ2-1, with D maybe TRBD2 (6 bases). The germline V and J ends were trimmed by 8 bases and 7 bases, with 9 bases remaining between them. Germline V CDR1 and CDR2: MNHNY, SVGAGI (reference sequence). This CDR3 region has 11 residues. As DNA, the CDR3 is TGTGCCAGCCGTAGCGGAAATGAGCAGTTCTTC. Translation gives CASRSGNEQFF.

This clonotype came up many times. The chain recombines TRBV7-8 with TRBJ2-7; 13 bases are a match to TRBD2. The CDR3 length is 15 residues. V was pared by 5 bases and J by 3 bases, with 4 bases of the junction left unmatched. In germline, CDR1 is SGHVS, CDR2 FQNEAQ. The CDR3: CASSAGTSGVYEQYF. The CDR3 DNA sequence: TGTGCCAGCAGCGCAGGGACTAGCGGGGTCTACGAGCAGTACTTC.

Only a few counts were recorded for this clonotype. This chain links TRBV3-1 with TRBJ2-7, with 10 nucleotides matching TRBD2. Germline lookup yields CDR1 LGHDT and CDR2 YNNKEL (reference sequence). After removal of 3 bases from V and 0 bases from J, the junction contained 2 bases not matched to a gene. The CDR3 is 15 amino acids. The CDR3 DNA reads as TGTGCCAGCAGCCACCGGACTAGCGGCTCCTACGAGCAGTACTTC. It encodes CASSHRTSGSYEQYF.

This clonotype was found many times. V and J are TRBV7-2 and TRBJ1-5; possibly TRBD1 for D (5 bases). The germline V gene has CDR1 SGHTA and CDR2 FQGNSA. CDR3 length: 13 amino acids. The germline V and J ends were trimmed by 5 bases and 5 bases, with 10 bases remaining between them. The CDR3 region has the DNA TGTGCCAGCAGCGTACAGGATTATCAGCCCCAGCATTTT. Amino acid sequence: CASSVQDYQPQHF.

This chain joins TRBV20-1 and TRBJ2-7; D unresolved. The CDR3 is 15 residues long. From germline, CDR1 is DFQATT and CDR2 SNEGSKA (reference sequence). V was shortened by 5 bases and J by 1 base, with 18 bases between the two germline ends. The CDR3 here is CSARPTGQLSYEQYF. The CDR3 coding sequence is TGCAGTGCTCGCCCCACCGGGCAGCTTTCCTACGAGCAGTACTTC.